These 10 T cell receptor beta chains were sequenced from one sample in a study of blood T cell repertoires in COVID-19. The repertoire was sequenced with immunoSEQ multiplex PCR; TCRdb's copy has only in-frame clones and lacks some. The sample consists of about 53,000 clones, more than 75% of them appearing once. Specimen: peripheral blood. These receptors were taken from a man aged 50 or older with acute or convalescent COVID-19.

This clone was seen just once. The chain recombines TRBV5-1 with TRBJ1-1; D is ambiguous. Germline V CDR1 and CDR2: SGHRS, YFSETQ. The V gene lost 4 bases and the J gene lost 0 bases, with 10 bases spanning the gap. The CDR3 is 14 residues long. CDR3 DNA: TGCGCCAGCAGCCCGACACCCATGAACACTGAAGCTTTCTTT. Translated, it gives CASSPTPMNTEAFF.

CDR3 amino acids: CASRAGGPLLWYEQYF. CDR3 in DNA: TGTGCCAGCAGGGCGGGAGGTCCGCTTTTATGGTACGAGCAGTACTTC. V is TRBV28 and J is TRBJ2-7, with 8 bases fitting TRBD2. CDR1 and CDR2 from the germline V gene are MDHEN and SYDVKM. CDR3 length: 16 amino acids. V dropped 6 bases and J dropped 4; count of bases not matched to a gene: 14.

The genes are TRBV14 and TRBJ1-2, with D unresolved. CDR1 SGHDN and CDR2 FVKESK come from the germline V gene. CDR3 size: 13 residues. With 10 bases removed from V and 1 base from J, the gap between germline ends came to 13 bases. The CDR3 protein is CATSDGDNYGYTF. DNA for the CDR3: TGTGCCACCTCTGACGGAGATAACTATGGCTACACCTTC.

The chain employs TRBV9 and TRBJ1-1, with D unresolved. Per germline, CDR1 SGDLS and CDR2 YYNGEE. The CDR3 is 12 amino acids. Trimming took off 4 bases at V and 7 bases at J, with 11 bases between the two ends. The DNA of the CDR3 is TGTGCCAGCAGCCCCCGAAGAGGTGAAGCTTTCTTT. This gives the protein CASSPRRGEAFF.

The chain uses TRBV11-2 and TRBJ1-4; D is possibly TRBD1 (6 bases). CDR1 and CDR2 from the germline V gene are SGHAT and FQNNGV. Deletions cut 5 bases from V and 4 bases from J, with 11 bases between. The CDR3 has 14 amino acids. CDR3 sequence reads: CASSHTGFNEKLFF. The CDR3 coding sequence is TGTGCCAGCAGCCATACAGGGTTTAATGAAAAACTGTTTTTT.

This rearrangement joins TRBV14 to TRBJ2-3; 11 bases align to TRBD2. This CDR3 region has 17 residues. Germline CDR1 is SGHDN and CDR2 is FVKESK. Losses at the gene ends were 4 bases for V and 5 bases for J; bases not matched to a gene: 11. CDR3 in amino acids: CASSPLMLAGGRDTQYF. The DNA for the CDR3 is TGTGCCAGCAGCCCCTTAATGTTAGCGGGAGGGAGAGATACGCAGTATTTT.

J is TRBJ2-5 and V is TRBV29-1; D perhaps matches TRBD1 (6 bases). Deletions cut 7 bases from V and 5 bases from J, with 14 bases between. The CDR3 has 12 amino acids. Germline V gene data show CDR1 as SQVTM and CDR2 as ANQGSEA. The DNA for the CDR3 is TGCAGCGGAATACAGGGCGGCGAGACCCAGTACTTC. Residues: CSGIQGGETQYF.

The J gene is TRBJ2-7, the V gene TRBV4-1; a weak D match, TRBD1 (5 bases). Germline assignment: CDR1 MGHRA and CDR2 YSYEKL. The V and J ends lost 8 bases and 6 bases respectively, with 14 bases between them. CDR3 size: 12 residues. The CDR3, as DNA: TGCGCCAGCGGACACACGACAAGCGAGCAGTACTTC. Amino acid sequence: CASGHTTSEQYF.

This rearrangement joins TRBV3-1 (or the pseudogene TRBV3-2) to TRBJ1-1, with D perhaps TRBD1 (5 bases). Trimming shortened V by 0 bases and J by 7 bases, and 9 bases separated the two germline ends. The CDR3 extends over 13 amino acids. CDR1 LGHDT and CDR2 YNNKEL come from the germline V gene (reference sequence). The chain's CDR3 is CASSQDTGGEAFF. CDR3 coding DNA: TGTGCCAGCAGCCAAGATACCGGGGGTGAAGCTTTCTTT.

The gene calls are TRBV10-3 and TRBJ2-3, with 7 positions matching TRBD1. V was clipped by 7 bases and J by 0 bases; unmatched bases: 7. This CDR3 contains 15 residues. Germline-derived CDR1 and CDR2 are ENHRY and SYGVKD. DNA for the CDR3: TGTGCCATCAACCCGGGACAGACTAGCACAGATACGCAGTATTTT. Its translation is CAINPGQTSTDTQYF.